The 13 T cell receptor beta chains reported below all come from one sample, sequenced in a study of regulatory T cells in long-lasting Graves disease. TCR beta libraries were built with iRepertoire HTBI primers and Arm-PCR of CDR3 regions. A single record per CDR3 protein comes from TCRdb applying MiXCR to the multiplex PCR reads. The repertoire has around 480,000 distinct CDR3 sequences, around 15% of them found once; the top ten carry 10% to 15%. As for time point: newly diagnosed GD, antithyroid drugs for less than 3 months. RNA isolated from PBMCs was used to make the TCR library. Another study also made use of these data, one on T cells in Graves' hyperthyroidism and ophthalmopathy.

The sequences come from peripheral blood mononuclear cells (PBMCs), collected at new diagnosis, from a patient treated with antithyroid drugs. The receptors were sampled from a man in his forties or fifties with Graves disease.

This chain joins TRBV7-9 and TRBJ2-6; D gene unclear. Germline CDR1 SEHNR, CDR2 FQNEAQ (reference sequence). CDR3 length equals 18 residues. The V end lost 1 base, the J end lost 0 bases, and 13 bases lay between the germline ends. The DNA of the CDR3 is TGTGCCAGCAGCTTAGGACCTTCCGAGAGCTCTGGGGCCAACGTCCTGACTTTC. As protein: CASSLGPSESSGANVLTF.

This clonotype was seen at least ten times. The rearrangement joins TRBV11-2 to TRBJ2-1, with TRBD2 matching over 13 bases. CDR3 length equals 16 residues. V was pared by 1 base and J by 7 bases, with 4 bases of the junction left unmatched. Germline CDR1 SGHAT, CDR2 FQNNGV. DNA of the CDR3: TGTGCCAGCAGCTTAGTAGGGACTAGCGGGAAAAATGAGCAGTTCTTC. The encoded protein is CASSLVGTSGKNEQFF.

This clonotype was picked up many times. This chain uses TRBV29-1 with TRBJ2-3; TRBD2 matches 11 bases. After removal of 6 bases from V and 5 bases from J, the junction contained 13 bases not matched to a gene. The CDR3 length is 16 residues. Germline V gene lookup returns CDR1 SQVTM and CDR2 ANQGSEA. This chain's CDR3 is CSVQEASGRYGDTQYF. CDR3 DNA: TGCAGCGTCCAAGAGGCTAGCGGGAGGTACGGAGATACGCAGTATTTT.

The rearrangement uses TRBV9 and TRBJ2-1; D perhaps matches TRBD1 (6 bases). The CDR3 contains 15 residues. The germline V and J ends were trimmed by 2 bases and 7 bases, with 16 bases remaining between them. Looked up from germline, CDR1 is SGDLS and CDR2 is YYNGEE. The CDR3 sequence: CASSVGTTEGNEQFF. Written as DNA, the CDR3 is TGTGCCAGCAGCGTGGGGACAACAGAAGGGAATGAGCAGTTCTTC.

This clonotype was counted between two and nine times. The CDR3 sequence is CASSGRETNSPLHF. The CDR3 DNA follows: TGTGCCAGCAGTGGACGGGAGACTAATTCACCCCTCCACTTT. The chain employs TRBV6-1 and TRBJ1-6; D is uncertain. CDR3 length: 14 residues. The V and J ends lost 4 bases and 6 bases respectively, with 10 bases between them. The germline V gene has CDR1 MNHNS and CDR2 SASEGT.

As to this clonotype: A much larger clone is a single base away; this may be a read error. No DNA is shown, since the ends of the CDR3 on it are uncertain; the CDR3 is the one TCRdb lists. The chain links TRBV5-1 to TRBJ1-1; the D call in the table, TRBD1, was not verified against the DNA. The CDR3 numbers 17 amino acids, ends counted. Germline CDR1 and CDR2: SGHRS and YFSETQ. CDR3 region: CASSLDVGQGADTEVFF.

This clonotype has at least ten counts. This chain uses TRBV28 with TRBJ2-2; TRBD1 agrees at 9 bases. The CDR3 contains 16 residues. Germline V CDR1 and CDR2: MDHEN, SYDVKM. V dropped 2 bases and J dropped 7; count of bases not matched to a gene: 8. The CDR3 sequence: CASSLGAGTGLGELFF. The CDR3 region has the DNA TGTGCCAGCAGTTTAGGGGCCGGGACAGGGCTCGGGGAGCTGTTTTTT. Full variable domain (outside the CDR3, taken from reference TRBV28 and TRBJ2-2): DVKVTQSSRYLVKRTGEKVFLECVQDMDHENMFWYRQDPGLGLRLIYFSYDVKMKEKGDIPEGYSVSREKKERFSLILESASTNQTSMYLCASSLGAGTGLGELFFGEGSRLTVL.

The chain carries TRBV5-6 and TRBJ2-7; 7 bases are shared with TRBD1. CDR1 is SGHDT and CDR2 is YYEEEE in the germline V gene. After removal of 4 bases from V and 4 bases from J, the junction contained 14 bases not matched to a gene. The CDR3 loop spans 16 amino acids. DNA for the CDR3: TGTGCCAGCAGCCTTATTGTGGGGGAGACAGGGTACGAGCAGTACTTC. It yields the protein CASSLIVGETGYEQYF. The full variable domain, with the rest looked up from reference TRBV5-6 and TRBJ2-7, is DAGVTQSPTHLIKTRGQQVTLRCSPKSGHDTVSWYQQALGQGPQFIFQYYEEEERQRGNFPDRFSGHQFPNYSSELNVNALLLGDSALYLCASSLIVGETGYEQYFGPGTRLTVT.

This clonotype showed up just a few times. The chain joins TRBV5-1 to TRBJ2-7, with a weak D call TRBD2 (6 bases). V lost 4 bases and J lost 3, with 23 bases in between. From germline, CDR1 is SGHRS and CDR2 YFSETQ. This CDR3 region has 17 residues. The CDR3 DNA is TGCGCCAGCAGCGTAGGTTTGGGGGACTCGGCCCTCTACGAGCAGTACTTC. The encoded protein is CASSVGLGDSALYEQYF.

This clonotype was recorded at least ten times. This chain uses TRBV28 with TRBJ2-7; 9 nucleotides line up with TRBD1. The CDR3 is 13 amino acids. V lost 7 bases to trimming and J lost 5 bases; unmatched junction nucleotides: 6. The germline V gene has CDR1 MDHEN and CDR2 SYDVKM. CDR3 in amino acids: CASTTTGGNEQYF. The DNA for the CDR3 is TGTGCCAGCACAACGACAGGGGGGAACGAGCAGTACTTC. The whole variable domain, remainder taken from reference TRBV28 and TRBJ2-7, is DVKVTQSSRYLVKRTGEKVFLECVQDMDHENMFWYRQDPGLGLRLIYFSYDVKMKEKGDIPEGYSVSREKKERFSLILESASTNQTSMYLCASTTTGGNEQYFGPGTRLTVT.

As to this clonotype: This may come from a read error, since a much larger clone is one base off. The chain joins TRBV28 to TRBJ2-7; D not resolved. V lost 6 bases and J lost 7, with 19 bases in between. Germline assignment: CDR1 MDHEN and CDR2 SYDVKM. The CDR3 is 14 residues long. The CDR3 DNA is TGTGCCAGCAGGGCAGCGTCCGCCTACAATGAGCAGTACTTC. Translating gives CASRAASAYNEQYF.

Turning to this clonotype: With a much larger clone just one base away, this may be a read error. V usage is TRBV5-1 and J usage is TRBJ2-1, with 11 bases aligning to TRBD2. There are 17 residues in the CDR3. CDR1 and CDR2 from the germline V gene are SGHRS and YFSETQ. V lost 1 base to trimming and J lost 10 bases; unmatched junction nucleotides: 13. This CDR3 reads CASSLWASGRTSYEQFF. The DNA for the CDR3 is TGCGCCAGCAGCTTGTGGGCTAGCGGGAGGACCTCCTACGAGCAGTTCTTC. The full variable domain, rest sourced from reference TRBV5-1 and TRBJ2-1, is KAGVTQTPRYLIKTRGQQVTLSCSPISGHRSVSWYQQTPGQGLQFLFEYFSETQRNKGNFPGRFSGRQFSNSRSEMNVSTLELGDSALYLCASSLWASGRTSYEQFFGPGTRLTVL.

This clonotype appeared many times. This chain connects TRBV30 to TRBJ1-5; TRBD1 might be the D (6 bases). The germline V gene encodes CDR1 GTSNPN and CDR2 SVGIG (reference sequence). The length of the CDR3 is 15 residues. The ends were cut back, 2 bases at V and 3 bases at J, with 14 bases in the middle. The CDR3 nucleotides read TGTGCCTGGAGTTCCCCGGGACACACCAATCAGCCCCAGCATTTT. This encodes CAWSSPGHTNQPQHF.